Listed below are T cell receptor beta chains from one sample, sequenced in a study of OX40 agonist ivuxolimab in advanced cancers. Sequencing used immunoSEQ multiplex PCR; TCRdb keeps in-frame clones, though not all of them. The sample lists tens of thousands of clones; under 90% were seen once. The sequencing used CD4+ or CD8+ T cells sorted from blood, collected in a trial of the OX40 agonist ivuxolimab. The receptor set was obtained from an adult with an advanced solid tumor such as melanoma, head and neck, liver or kidney cancer. CDR3s include the opening cysteine and the closing phenylalanine or tryptophan. D genes are given only for firm matches.

V gene: TRBV6-6
J gene: TRBJ1-3
D gene: -
CDR3 protein: CASSSDSSSGNTIYF

V gene: TRBV7-7
J gene: TRBJ2-5
D gene: TRBD2
CDR3 protein: CASSPTSGTSGGETQYF

V gene: TRBV28
J gene: TRBJ1-5
D gene: -
CDR3 protein: CASTVLQGGAEFQHF

V gene: TRBV19
J gene: TRBJ2-5
D gene: TRBD1
CDR3 protein: CASSPTGSETQYF

V gene: TRBV10-2
J gene: TRBJ2-1
D gene: TRBD2
CDR3 protein: CASSESWTRYNEQFF

V gene: TRBV6-1
J gene: TRBJ1-5
D gene: -
CDR3 protein: CASIPYSNQPQHF

V gene: TRBV28
J gene: TRBJ1-2
D gene: -
CDR3 protein: CASSTGYYGYTF

V gene: TRBV7-2
J gene: TRBJ1-4
D gene: -
CDR3 protein: CASSLYDLDARHNEKLFF

V gene: TRBV7-2
J gene: TRBJ1-2
D gene: -
CDR3 protein: CASSPMDGLRYGYTF

V gene: TRBV29-1
J gene: TRBJ2-5
D gene: -
CDR3 protein: CSVPNQETQYF

V gene: TRBV5-1
J gene: TRBJ2-2
D gene: -
CDR3 protein: CASSLSPNTGELFF

V gene: TRBV5-1
J gene: TRBJ1-2
D gene: -
CDR3 protein: CASSLRQGHGYTF

V gene: TRBV5-4
J gene: TRBJ2-5
D gene: -
CDR3 protein: CASSFGRGQETQYF

V gene: TRBV5-6
J gene: TRBJ2-7
D gene: -
CDR3 protein: CASSLSGQDYEQYF

V gene: TRBV7-8
J gene: TRBJ1-1
D gene: TRBD1
CDR3 protein: CASSSVSGTANTEAFF

V gene: TRBV28
J gene: TRBJ1-6
D gene: -
CDR3 protein: CASGRSGSPLHF

V gene: TRBV5-1
J gene: TRBJ1-1
D gene: -
CDR3 protein: CASSLALNTEAFF

V gene: TRBV19
J gene: TRBJ1-5
D gene: -
CDR3 protein: CASSILGGTNQPQHF

V gene: TRBV27
J gene: TRBJ1-6
D gene: -
CDR3 protein: CASRALGPDNSPLHF

V gene: TRBV4-1
J gene: TRBJ1-4
D gene: TRBD1
CDR3 protein: CASSRPIRQGFEKLFF

V gene: TRBV11-2
J gene: TRBJ2-1
D gene: -
CDR3 protein: CASSLAASENEQFF

V gene: TRBV9
J gene: TRBJ2-2
D gene: -
CDR3 protein: CASSVTGSNTGELFF

V gene: TRBV12-2
J gene: TRBJ1-5
D gene: -
CDR3 protein: CASRLGPQGGQPQHF

V gene: TRBV5-1
J gene: TRBJ1-1
D gene: -
CDR3 protein: CASSLEGVMNTEAFF

V gene: TRBV18
J gene: TRBJ2-5
D gene: -
CDR3 protein: CASSPMGGRKETQYF

V gene: TRBV7-3
J gene: TRBJ2-3
D gene: TRBD1
CDR3 protein: CASSQDRGTDTQYF

V gene: TRBV2
J gene: TRBJ1-2
D gene: -
CDR3 protein: CASSDFAVTF

V gene: TRBV10-3
J gene: TRBJ2-2
D gene: -
CDR3 protein: CAISTSQAPNTGELFF

V gene: TRBV30
J gene: TRBJ1-5
D gene: -
CDR3 protein: CAWSGGSNQPQHF

V gene: TRBV10-3
J gene: TRBJ2-7
D gene: -
CDR3 protein: CAISVRDEQYF

V gene: TRBV5-5
J gene: TRBJ2-7
D gene: TRBD1
CDR3 protein: CASSPGQGAGEQYF

V gene: TRBV23-1
J gene: TRBJ1-2
D gene: -
CDR3 protein: CASSPKLRGGSPNYGYTF

V gene: TRBV27
J gene: TRBJ2-4
D gene: -
CDR3 protein: CASSWGRGAKNIQYF

V gene: TRBV7-2
J gene: TRBJ2-1
D gene: -
CDR3 protein: CASSLYGYNEQFF

V gene: TRBV5-1
J gene: TRBJ1-4
D gene: TRBD1
CDR3 protein: CASSLGRTGGGKLFF

V gene: TRBV11-3
J gene: TRBJ2-2
D gene: -
CDR3 protein: CASSFNRLTGELFF

V gene: TRBV4-2
J gene: TRBJ1-5
D gene: TRBD1
CDR3 protein: CASSEQGQGNQPQHF

V gene: TRBV19
J gene: TRBJ1-1
D gene: -
CDR3 protein: CASSGRGATEAFF

V gene: TRBV27
J gene: TRBJ2-5
D gene: TRBD1
CDR3 protein: CASSPGQTRQETQYF

V gene: TRBV9
J gene: TRBJ1-6
D gene: -
CDR3 protein: CASSVSRVRSYNSPLHF

V gene: TRBV4-3
J gene: TRBJ1-2
D gene: -
CDR3 protein: CASSQDRVDDYTF

V gene: TRBV5-1
J gene: TRBJ2-3
D gene: -
CDR3 protein: CASSLGLTLSTDTQYF

V gene: TRBV5-1
J gene: TRBJ1-2
D gene: -
CDR3 protein: CASGQDSSYTF

V gene: TRBV5-1
J gene: TRBJ2-2
D gene: TRBD2
CDR3 protein: CASSYVPGGFTGGIGELFF

V gene: TRBV27
J gene: TRBJ1-6
D gene: -
CDR3 protein: CASSLSRNSPLHF

V gene: TRBV27
J gene: TRBJ1-3
D gene: -
CDR3 protein: CASSSSKLLGAGNTIYF

V gene: TRBV7-9
J gene: TRBJ1-4
D gene: -
CDR3 protein: CASGPFSTNEKLFF

V gene: TRBV2
J gene: TRBJ1-4
D gene: -
CDR3 protein: CASSGEPPGLLRTTNEKLFF

V gene: TRBV18
J gene: TRBJ2-1
D gene: TRBD2
CDR3 protein: CASSPLAGGTSNEQFF

V gene: TRBV2
J gene: TRBJ1-2
D gene: -
CDR3 protein: CASTIGRDYGYTF

V gene: TRBV7-3
J gene: TRBJ2-1
D gene: -
CDR3 protein: CASSLIGKLGNEQFF

V gene: TRBV5-6
J gene: TRBJ1-4
D gene: TRBD1
CDR3 protein: CASSTVGDRDPTNEKLFF

V gene: TRBV6-5
J gene: TRBJ2-1
D gene: -
CDR3 protein: CASSYPRTVPGNEQFF

V gene: TRBV18
J gene: TRBJ1-6
D gene: -
CDR3 protein: CASSPLGGASLTSPLHF

V gene: TRBV19
J gene: TRBJ1-1
D gene: -
CDR3 protein: CASSPRGNTEAFF